These 10 T cell receptor beta chains originate from one sample sequenced in a study of blood T cell repertoires in COVID-19. Profiled with immunoSEQ multiplex PCR; TCRdb holds only in-frame clones, not every one. The table has 150,000 to 200,000 clones, about 88% seen once. Sequences were obtained from PBMCs or T cells enriched from blood (not recorded which). The receptor set was obtained from a young woman who had recovered from COVID-19.

The chain uses TRBV25-1 and TRBJ1-1, with 7 bases that match TRBD1. CDR3 size: 12 residues. J lost 9 bases, V lost 2 bases, and 3 bases had no gene match. CDR1 MGHDK and CDR2 SYGVNS come from the germline V gene. The CDR3 bases are TGTGCCAGCAGTGAAGGGGACAGAAAAGCTTTCTTT. Its protein is CASSEGDRKAFF.

The chain combines TRBV7-9 with TRBJ2-2; 11 positions match TRBD2. After removal of 5 bases from V and 5 bases from J, the junction contained 7 bases not matched to a gene. Germline CDR1 is SEHNR and CDR2 is FQNEAQ (reference sequence). This CDR3 region has 16 residues. The CDR3 protein is CASSPTSGRGTGELFF. In nucleotides, the CDR3 is TGTGCCAGCAGCCCAACTAGCGGGAGAGGGACCGGGGAGCTGTTTTTT.

This clone showed up just a few times. The chain joins TRBV18 to TRBJ2-7; TRBD1 matches 9 bases. CDR1 KGHSH and CDR2 LQKENI come from the germline V gene. Unmatched junction bases numbered 11, after V lost 6 bases and J lost 2 bases. This CDR3 has 16 amino acids. The CDR3 sequence is CASSPSIGDRAYEQYF. CDR3 nucleotide sequence: TGTGCCAGCTCCCCGAGCATTGGGGACAGGGCCTACGAGCAGTACTTC.

The genes are TRBV20-1 and TRBJ2-3; 9 bases fit TRBD1. The CDR3 has 15 amino acids. CDR1 is DFQATT and CDR2 is SNEGSKA in the germline V gene (reference sequence). The J segment lost 4 bases and the V segment lost 3 bases, leaving 8 bases of the junction unmatched. This CDR3 is CSASPGTGHPDTQYF. For the CDR3, the DNA is TGCAGTGCTAGTCCCGGGACAGGGCATCCAGATACGCAGTATTTT.

The chain links TRBV5-6 to TRBJ2-3; 9 nucleotides match TRBD2. Per the germline V gene, CDR1 is SGHDT and CDR2 is YYEEEE. V was pared by 0 bases and J by 4 bases, with 12 bases of the junction left unmatched. This CDR3 has 18 amino acids. The DNA for the CDR3 is TGTGCCAGCAGCTTGGGGGTCGGGGTAGCGGGAGCGGCAGATACGCAGTATTTT. Protein sequence: CASSLGVGVAGAADTQYF.

This chain links TRBV7-6 with TRBJ1-5, with D perhaps matching TRBD1 (5 bases). The CDR3 length is 14 residues. CDR1 is SGHVS, CDR2 FNYEAQ, per germline. V lost 5 bases to trimming and J lost 6 bases, with 14 bases between them. This CDR3 is CASSPLDGGQPQHF. CDR3 DNA: TGTGCCAGCAGCCCACTTGACGGGGGTCAGCCCCAGCATTTT.

Note on this clone: This CDR3 is also generated by other DNA sequences in the sample. V gene TRBV7-3 combines with J gene TRBJ1-1; no reliable D call. Germline CDR1 and CDR2: SGHTA and FQGTGA. Trimming stripped 0 bases from V and 1 base from J, with 3 bases between. The CDR3 runs 13 residues. CDR3 sequence reads: CASSLTANTEAFF. The CDR3, as DNA: TGTGCCAGCAGCTTAACGGCGAACACTGAAGCTTTCTTT.

The chain is built from TRBV3-1 (or the pseudogene TRBV3-2) and TRBJ2-5; 12 bases map to TRBD2. V shed 1 base and J 1 base; nucleotides not matched to a gene: 4. From germline, CDR1 is LGHDT and CDR2 YNNKEL (reference sequence). There are 17 residues in the CDR3. The CDR3 nucleotides read TGTGCCAGCAGCCAAGGGAGGACTAGCGGGACCCAAGAGACCCAGTACTTC. As protein: CASSQGRTSGTQETQYF.

The CDR3, as DNA: TGTGCCAGCAGTTTATCAGGGGGCGCGAGCACCGGGGAGCTGTTTTTT. As protein: CASSLSGGASTGELFF. The chain has TRBV28 and TRBJ2-2; 8 bases align to TRBD1. CDR1 is MDHEN, CDR2 SYDVKM, per germline. The CDR3 length is 16 residues. J lost 4 bases, V lost 1 base, and 5 bases had no gene match.

The CDR3 DNA reads as TGTGCCAGCAGCCCAAGCGGGAGTAGCGGCAATGAGCAGTTCTTC. This codes for CASSPSGSSGNEQFF. This rearrangement joins TRBV7-9 to TRBJ2-1; 8 bases agree with TRBD2. CDR3 size: 15 residues. Germline V gene data show CDR1 as SEHNR and CDR2 as FQNEAQ (reference sequence). V dropped 5 bases and J dropped 6; count of bases not matched to a gene: 9.